This T cell receptor beta chain was obtained from a study of spatial heterogeneity in lung cancer (dated by TCRdb to the late 2010s). As for the study more broadly: Beta-chain transcripts were consistently detected in greater numbers than alpha-chain transcripts, which likely reflected higher beta-chain transcript abundance. In the raw uncorrected reads, each unique combination of TCR and UMI appeared more than ten times on average. In non-small cell lung cancer, the study made a quantitative comparison of TCR alpha and beta repertoires among multiple tumor regions, matched nontumor lung and blood. TCR repertoire features were related to nonsynonymous mutation counts determined by whole-exome sequencing of tumor tissue. At surgery, both alpha and beta chains were TCR-sequenced in 200 to 250 tumor regions, about 64 matched nontumor lung samples and over 50 PBMC samples. Beyond this particular receptor, the publication reports: Additional single-cell paired TCR alpha and beta sequencing was considered necessary to confirm, at a functional level, the hypothesis that regional TCRs recognize regional mutations. Ubiquitous expanded tumor TCRs showed up in blood more often at tumor resection than at routine follow-up.

What the time point label conveys for this sample: sample taken at primary tumor resection. For TCR sequencing, whole RNA was extracted from tumor and nontumor lung tissue, or from cryopreserved PBMC samples, and no cell sorting was done. Samples were obtained from roughly 72 patients with early-stage, untreated non-small cell lung cancer from the lung TRACERx cohort. Only patients with enough RNA available from two or more tumor regions were chosen for TCR sequencing. Measured from the cysteine to the phenylalanine, the CDR3 is 15 residues long. CDR3 DNA only is kept here, 45 bases in frame from base 1. The germline V gene (reference sequence) sets CDR1 to DFQATT and CDR2 to SNEGSKA. V ends up 3 bases short and J 7 bases short, with an unmatched junction base count of 11. Points on this clonotype: Which antigen it targets is not known. No qualities accompany the bases; no much larger clone lies one base away.

Library construction relied on 5' RACE. The data were produced on a NextSeq 500. In the TCR library protocol, a unique molecular identifier was attached to each TCR cDNA molecule so that PCR and sequencing errors could be corrected. As for the original processing: Decombinator tools were used for TCR identification, UMI-based error correction and CDR3 extraction. TCRs above a frequency of 2 per 1,000, corresponding to the top 1% of the tumor frequency distribution, were defined as expanded. Renyi diversity was computed with the R vegan package after each repertoire had been subsampled 100 times to 5,000 TCRs. CDR3 similarity networks were built from amino acid triplet string-kernel similarity, with CDR3s being connected when pairwise similarity was above 0.82. Starting from the raw public reads, TCRdb applied fastp trimming at Q25, assembled clones with MiXCR and retained in-frame beta chains. For every CDR3 protein sequence, its rows merge into one entry that carries the most common genes and DNA. What appears here as the V and J calls and clone size reflects TCRdb's work, not the paper's. A total of more than 65,000 distinct CDR3 sequences appear in this sample, roughly 12% of them only once. The leading ten clones occupy roughly 4.5% of the sample.

The chain uses TRBV20-1 and TRBJ1-5; 8 central nucleotides agree with TRBD1. The sample was PBMCs, taken at surgery. The TCR comes from a male donor with early-stage non-small cell lung cancer. CDR3 protein: CSAREQGEAWQPQHF. Here is the DNA: TGCAGTGCTAGGGAACAGGGGGAGGCTTGGCAGCCCCAGCATTTT.